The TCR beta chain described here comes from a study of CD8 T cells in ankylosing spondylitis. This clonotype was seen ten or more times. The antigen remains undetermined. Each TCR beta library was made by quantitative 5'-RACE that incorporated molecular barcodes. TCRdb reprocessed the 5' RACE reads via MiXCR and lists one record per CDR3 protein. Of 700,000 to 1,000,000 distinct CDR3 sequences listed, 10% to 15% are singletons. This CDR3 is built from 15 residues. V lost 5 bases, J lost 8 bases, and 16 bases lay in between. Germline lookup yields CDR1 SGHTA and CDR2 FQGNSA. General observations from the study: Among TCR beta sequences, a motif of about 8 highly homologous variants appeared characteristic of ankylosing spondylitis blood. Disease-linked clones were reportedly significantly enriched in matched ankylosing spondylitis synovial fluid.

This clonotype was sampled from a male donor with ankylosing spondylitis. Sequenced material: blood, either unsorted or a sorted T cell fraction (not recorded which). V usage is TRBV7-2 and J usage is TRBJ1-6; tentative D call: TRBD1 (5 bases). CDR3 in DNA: TGTGCCAGCAGCAGCCGGGACCTCAGTTATTCACCCCTCCACTTT. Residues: CASSSRDLSYSPLHF.